The 13 T cell receptor beta chains presented below share a single source sample, sequenced in a study of CD8 T cells in Susac syndrome. Random hexamers were used to reverse transcribe the RNA input (about 0.45 to 1 ug). TCRdb fed the immunoSEQ multiplex PCR reads into MiXCR, producing one record per CDR3 protein. The table shows 250,000 to 300,000 distinct CDR3 sequences, with 70% to 90% occurring only once. Sequenced material: CD8+ T cells from PBMCs. All receptors derive from a human donor with multiple sclerosis.

This chain uses TRBV6-5 with TRBJ2-3, with 7 bases aligning to TRBD2. The CDR3 loop spans 19 amino acids. CDR1 and CDR2 (germline): MNHEY, SVGAGI. Trimming removed 2 bases from V and 5 bases from J; junction bases left unmatched: 19. CDR3 DNA sequence: TGTGCCAGCAGTTACCCCCCGGGGGAGGGCCGGAGGAGAGGAGATACGCAGTATTTT. Protein sequence: CASSYPPGEGRRRGDTQYF.

The chain couples TRBV6-1 to TRBJ2-3, with 14 bases fitting TRBD2. Per the germline V gene, CDR1 is MNHNS and CDR2 is SASEGT. The CDR3 is made up of 20 amino acids. After removal of 5 bases from V and 0 bases from J, the junction contained 13 bases not matched to a gene. This CDR3 is CASSTRRTSGRSASTDTQYF. CDR3 nucleotides: TGTGCCAGCAGTACCCGTCGGACTAGCGGGAGGTCTGCTAGCACAGATACGCAGTATTTT.

CDR3 sequence (DNA): TGTGCCAGCAGCCAAGGAAACACCATATATTTT. Amino acids: CASSQGNTIYF. This chain links TRBV14 with TRBJ1-3, with D uncertain. Looked up from germline, CDR1 is SGHDN and CDR2 is FVKESK. The V and J ends lost 1 base and 5 bases respectively, with 0 bases between them. The CDR3 consists of 11 residues.

The chain is built from TRBV18 and TRBJ1-1, with TRBD1 matching 7 bases. The CDR3 has 14 residues. The germline V gene has CDR1 KGHSH and CDR2 LQKENI. Trimming cost V 7 bases and J 0 bases; bases outside gene matches: 5. The DNA of the CDR3 is TGTGCCAGCTTCTCAGGGGGGGTGAACACTGAAGCTTTCTTT. Protein: CASFSGGVNTEAFF.

The rearrangement links TRBV5-5 to TRBJ1-5; perhaps TRBD1 as D (6 bases). With 0 bases removed from V and 4 bases from J, the gap between germline ends came to 17 bases. The CDR3 is made up of 17 amino acids. Germline lookup yields CDR1 SGHKS and CDR2 YYEKEE (reference sequence). The CDR3: CASSLEILGQRNQPQHF. The CDR3, as DNA: TGTGCCAGCAGCTTGGAGATCTTAGGACAGCGAAATCAGCCCCAGCATTTT.

The chain is built from TRBV10-2 and TRBJ2-2; weak D call: TRBD1 (5 bases). The V gene's germline CDR1 is WSHSY and CDR2 SAAADI. Trimming took 0 bases from V and 7 from J, leaving 12 bases between them. The CDR3 has 15 amino acids. CDR3 sequence reads: CASSESSGKFGELFF. The CDR3 DNA follows: TGCGCCAGCAGTGAGTCGTCAGGGAAGTTCGGGGAGCTGTTTTTT.

V gene TRBV27 combines with J gene TRBJ1-5; possible D gene TRBD1, 6 bases. V dropped 8 bases and J dropped 5 bases, with 16 bases sitting between them. Germline CDR1 is MNHEY and CDR2 is SMNVEV (reference sequence). The CDR3 spans 14 residues. The CDR3 bases are TGTGCCAGCGGGGGGCCGGGAGCTCATCAGCCCCAGCATTTT. It encodes CASGGPGAHQPQHF.

The chain combines TRBV3-1 with TRBJ2-3, with 9 bases lining up with TRBD2. This CDR3 spans 19 amino acids. CDR1 and CDR2 (germline): LGHDT, YNNKEL (reference sequence). The junction had 12 bases not matched to a gene; V was cut back by 0 bases and J by 2 bases. The CDR3 DNA sequence: TGTGCCAGCAGCCAAGAACCTAGCGGGGAGGGGGGATTCACAGATACGCAGTATTTT. Its protein product is CASSQEPSGEGGFTDTQYF.

This chain joins TRBV28 and TRBJ2-1; D unresolved. CDR3 size: 14 residues. CDR1 is MDHEN and CDR2 is SYDVKM in the germline V gene. V was pared by 5 bases and J by 8 bases, with 16 bases between. The CDR3 reads CASSPRRSIDEQFF. The CDR3 DNA follows: TGTGCCAGCAGTCCCCGTAGGAGCATCGATGAGCAGTTCTTC.

The J gene is TRBJ2-1, the V gene TRBV13; TRBD2 matches 11 bases. Germline-derived CDR1 and CDR2 are PRHDT and FYEKMQ (reference sequence). The V gene end was trimmed by 4 bases and the J gene end by 9 bases; junction bases not matched to a gene: 14. The CDR3 has 17 residues. In DNA form, the CDR3 reads TGTGCCAGCAGCTACGTAGCGGGAGGGCCTAAAGAGGGTGAGCAGTTCTTC. It translates to CASSYVAGGPKEGEQFF.

The chain employs TRBV27 and TRBJ1-5, with no clear D. CDR3 length: 13 residues. Germline CDR1 reads MNHEY; CDR2 reads SMNVEV (reference sequence). Trimming removed 2 bases from V and 3 bases from J, with 5 bases in between. CDR3 protein: CASSLATNQPQHF. CDR3 bases: TGTGCCAGCAGTTTAGCAACCAATCAGCCCCAGCATTTT.

The rearrangement joins TRBV27 to TRBJ2-3, with 8 bases aligning to TRBD2. Germline V gene lookup returns CDR1 MNHEY and CDR2 SMNVEV (reference sequence). With 2 bases clipped from V and 2 bases from J, the junction kept 3 bases outside the gene matches. There are 15 residues in the CDR3. The CDR3 DNA reads as TGTGCCAGCAGTTTAGGTAGCGGGGTCACAGATACGCAGTATTTT. It specifies CASSLGSGVTDTQYF.

The gene calls are TRBV5-1 and TRBJ1-2, with TRBD1 matching 7 bases. The V and J ends lost 2 bases and 2 bases, in that order; junction bases with no gene match: 9. This CDR3 is built from 16 residues. Germline values: CDR1 SGHRS, CDR2 YFSETQ. The CDR3 reads CASSLSRGRRNYGYTF. DNA of the CDR3: TGCGCCAGCAGCTTATCTAGGGGGCGTCGAAACTATGGCTACACCTTC.